Following are 8 T cell receptor beta chains from one sample sequenced in a study of blood T cells in healthy people across ages. Combining a sample-barcoded 5' primer with a J-beta primer mix, a second PCR ran for roughly 7 to 12 cycles. TCRdb recomputed calls from the 5' RACE reads with MiXCR, one row per CDR3 protein. In the table there are about 1.1 million distinct CDR3 sequences, more than 30% of which are singletons. The sample was blood. The receptors come from a man between 18 and 29 years old in good health.

This clonotype was seen only a few times. One end of the junction is discordant with germline, which a read error may explain. V is TRBV6-5 and J is TRBJ1-1, with 9 positions matching TRBD1. The V gene's germline CDR1 is MNHEY and CDR2 SVGAGI. The CDR3 is made up of 16 amino acids. The CDR3 region has the DNA TGTGCCAGCAGTTACTCGAAGGGGACAGGGAACGCTGAAGCTTTCTTT. Its protein is CASSYSKGTGNAEAFF.

Worth noting for this clonotype: Given a much more abundant clone one base away, this may be a read error. The gene calls are TRBV16 and TRBJ2-1; 9 nucleotides align to TRBD2. The CDR3 has 17 residues. Germline CDR1 KGHSY, CDR2 FQNENV. The CDR3 loop reads CASSQVELAGSCNEQFF. Here the CDR3 DNA reads TGTGCCAGCAGCCAGGTTGAACTAGCGGGCTCCTGCAATGAGCAGTTCTTC. Supplemented by reference TRBV16 and TRBJ2-1, the full variable domain reads GEEVAQTPKHLVRGEGQKAKLYCAPIKGHSYVFWYQQVLKNEFKFLISFQNENVFDETGMPKERFSAKCLPNSPCSLEIQATKLEDSAVYFCASSQVELAGSCNEQFFGPGTRLTVL.

The chain links TRBV4-3 to TRBJ2-1, with 7 bases identical to TRBD2. Germline lookup yields CDR1 LGHNA and CDR2 YSLEER. The CDR3 is 15 residues long. Trimming cost V 1 base and J 7 bases; bases outside gene matches: 7. This CDR3 is CASSQGGTIPNEQFF. Written as DNA, the CDR3 is TGCGCCAGCAGCCAAGGAGGGACTATACCGAATGAGCAGTTCTTC.

This clonotype occurred once. Compared with germline, one end of the junction differs, possibly owing to a read error. The chain has TRBV6-4 and TRBJ2-1; TRBD2 matches at 10 bases. The CDR3 extends over 18 amino acids. Germline CDR1 MRHNA, CDR2 SNTAGT. Here the CDR3 DNA reads TGTGCCGGCAGTGACTCGGGTTCCGTAGCGGGGGGTCCCAATGAGCAGTTCTTC. It translates to CAGSDSGSVAGGPNEQFF.

This clonotype was seen more than once but under ten times. The chain has TRBV15 and TRBJ1-1; D is unclear. V was pared by 6 bases and J by 10 bases, with 18 bases between. This CDR3 is 13 amino acids long. CDR1 is LNHNV, CDR2 YYDKDF, per germline (reference sequence). The CDR3 nucleotides are TGTGCCACCAGTTCCATTACACCCCTTGCAGCTTTCTTT. Translating it yields CATSSITPLAAFF. Supplemented by reference TRBV15 and TRBJ1-1, the full variable domain reads DAMVIQNPRYQVTQFGKPVTLSCSQTLNHNVMYWYQQKSSQAPKLLFHYYDKDFNNEADTPDNFQSRRPNTSFCFLDIRSPGLGDTAMYLCATSSITPLAAFFGQGTRLTVV.

This clonotype has more than one count but fewer than ten. The chain has TRBV6-5 and TRBJ1-2; 7 bases line up with TRBD1. Trimming at V came to 10 bases and at J to 4 bases, leaving 9 bases not matched to a gene. The germline V gene encodes CDR1 MNHEY and CDR2 SVGAGI. This CDR3 comprises 13 residues. In DNA, the CDR3 is TGTGCCACCCGCCAGGGGGTAGCCTATGGCTACACCTTC. It codes for CATRQGVAYGYTF.

This clonotype was seen a few times. This rearrangement joins TRBV6-5 to TRBJ2-3; TRBD1 matches 7 bases. Trimming took 8 bases from V and 6 from J; bases not matched to a gene: 14. From germline, CDR1 is MNHEY and CDR2 SVGAGI. CDR3 length: 15 amino acids. The CDR3 DNA reads as TGTGCCAGCTCTTTCGGACAGGAGGCAGTCGATACGCAGTATTTT. It yields the protein CASSFGQEAVDTQYF.

The rearrangement joins TRBV5-1 to TRBJ1-2; D unresolved. The CDR3 has 14 residues. V lost 4 bases to trimming and J lost 3 bases, with 13 bases between them. The germline gives CDR1 SGHRS, CDR2 YFSETQ. DNA for the CDR3: TGCGCCAGCAGCCCACTTTCATCCGACTATGGCTACACCTTC. Translation gives CASSPLSSDYGYTF.